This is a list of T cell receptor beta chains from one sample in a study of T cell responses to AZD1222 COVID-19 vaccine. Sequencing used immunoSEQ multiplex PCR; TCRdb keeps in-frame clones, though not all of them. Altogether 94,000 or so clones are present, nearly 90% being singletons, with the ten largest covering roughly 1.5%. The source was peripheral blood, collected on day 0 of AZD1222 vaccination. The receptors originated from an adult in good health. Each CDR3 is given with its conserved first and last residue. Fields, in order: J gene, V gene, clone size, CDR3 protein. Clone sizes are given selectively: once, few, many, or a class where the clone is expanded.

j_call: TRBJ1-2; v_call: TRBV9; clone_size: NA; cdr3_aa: CASSPGVDSPMRGYTF
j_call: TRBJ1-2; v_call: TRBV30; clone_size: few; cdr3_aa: CAWTITGDYGYTF
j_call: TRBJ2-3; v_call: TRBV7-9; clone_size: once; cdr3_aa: CASSPRGATTDTQYF
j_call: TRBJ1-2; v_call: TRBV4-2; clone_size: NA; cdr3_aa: CASSQPSGQEQGGYTF
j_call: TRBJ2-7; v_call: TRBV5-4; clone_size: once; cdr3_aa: CASSLYGEWGYEQYF
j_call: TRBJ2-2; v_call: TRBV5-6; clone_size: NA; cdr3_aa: CASSLEWNTGELFF
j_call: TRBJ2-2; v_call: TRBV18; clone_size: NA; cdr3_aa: CASSKRTGSGELFF
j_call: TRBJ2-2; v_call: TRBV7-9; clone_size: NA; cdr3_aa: CASSFAPGRGPTGELFF
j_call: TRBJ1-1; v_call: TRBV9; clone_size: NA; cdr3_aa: CASSVQGSTEAFF
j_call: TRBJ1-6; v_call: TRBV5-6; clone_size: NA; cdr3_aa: CASSSDRYNSPLHF
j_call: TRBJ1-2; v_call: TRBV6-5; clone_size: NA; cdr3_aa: CASSLGRLANYGYTF
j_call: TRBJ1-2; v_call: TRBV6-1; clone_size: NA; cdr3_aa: CASSEFTGANYGYTF
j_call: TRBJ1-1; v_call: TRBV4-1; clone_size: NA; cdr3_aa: CASSPLKWGGESEAFF
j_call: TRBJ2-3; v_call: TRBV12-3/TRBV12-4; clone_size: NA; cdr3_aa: CASSSEHTQYF
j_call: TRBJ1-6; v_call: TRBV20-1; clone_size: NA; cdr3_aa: CSASTSGVGSPLHF
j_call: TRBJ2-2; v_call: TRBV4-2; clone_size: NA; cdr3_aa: CASSQASDARVPTGELFF
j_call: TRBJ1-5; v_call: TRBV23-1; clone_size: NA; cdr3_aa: CASSQPRTGRSQPQHF
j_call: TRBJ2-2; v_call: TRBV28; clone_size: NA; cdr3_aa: CASSSWTSGGGTGELFF
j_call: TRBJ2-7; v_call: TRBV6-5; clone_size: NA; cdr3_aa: CASSYRRQGTASEQYF
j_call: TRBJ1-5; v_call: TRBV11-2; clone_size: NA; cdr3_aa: CASSLDPEGGPHQPQHF
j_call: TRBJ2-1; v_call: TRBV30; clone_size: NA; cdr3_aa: CAWSPRTSGPFSYNEQFF
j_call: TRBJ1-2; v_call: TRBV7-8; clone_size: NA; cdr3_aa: CASSHRTGHGYTF
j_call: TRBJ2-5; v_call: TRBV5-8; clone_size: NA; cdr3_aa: CASKGREPSETQYF
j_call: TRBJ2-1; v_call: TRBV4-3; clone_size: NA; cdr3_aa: CASSQGRGFNEQFF
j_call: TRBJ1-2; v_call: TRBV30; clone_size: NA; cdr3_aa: CAWKHEANYGYTF